Listed below are T cell receptor beta chains from one sample, sequenced in a study of immune cell composition in non-small cell lung cancer. The protocol was immunoSEQ multiplex PCR, while the TCRdb copy is restricted to in-frame clones and leaves out a portion. There are 3,800 or so clones in the sample; around four fifths occur only once, and roughly a tenth lies in the top ten. Input material: non-adjacent lung tissue. Receptor source: a human donor with non-small cell lung cancer. Both conserved end residues are trimmed from each CDR3.

j_call v_call cdr3_aa
TRBJ1-1 TRBV27 ASSLYPPGQGYTEAF
TRBJ2-2 TRBV4-1 ASSQFWTRNTGELF
TRBJ1-1 TRBV5-6 ASSFDRGPATEAF
TRBJ2-1 TRBV19 ASRRYNEQF
TRBJ1-4 TRBV11-2 ASQRGWGEKLF
TRBJ2-5 TRBV27 ASSPFLAGAKGAQY
TRBJ2-4 TRBV18 ASSPLTSGDKNIQY
TRBJ2-2 TRBV28 ASRRGGTNTGELF
TRBJ1-4 TRBV6-1 ASAGTQGEKLF
TRBJ2-3 TRBV29-1 SVPGTGGITDTQY
TRBJ1-4 TRBV7-9 ASSLSREGEKLF
TRBJ2-3 TRBV7-3 ASSLRATSGLLHTQY
TRBJ2-1 TRBV4-3 ASSQGSSPGEQF
TRBJ2-1 TRBV10-3 AISELSLGESEQF
TRBJ2-7 TRBV10-3 AIKEGIAGGTYEQY
TRBJ1-5 TRBV20-1 SASSGGPQH
TRBJ2-3 TRBV7-9 ASSLTRGGTDTQY
TRBJ2-1 TRBV6-6 ASSYSTSGYYNEQF
TRBJ2-5 TRBV7-9 ASSFQETQY
TRBJ2-7 TRBV6-5 ASSFIQGNRAYEQY
TRBJ1-5 TRBV19 ASSIRTGPNQPQH
TRBJ2-1 TRBV7-3 ASSPSLGYNEQF
TRBJ1-1 TRBV30 ACPPRGPKGDTEAF
TRBJ2-4 TRBV11-1 ASSLEMGRENIQY
TRBJ2-3 TRBV28 ASSSPASGSTDTQY
TRBJ2-1 TRBV13 ASSPDLLGGSPIGEQF
TRBJ2-3 TRBV5-6 ASSLSVYSAESQGDTQY
TRBJ2-5 TRBV19 ASSIDQERQETQY
TRBJ2-7 TRBV6-6 ASRTSGSSYEQY
TRBJ2-2 TRBV6-5 ASTAGGTGELF
TRBJ2-1 TRBV6-5 ASKGSRGSYNEQF
TRBJ1-5 TRBV4-1 ASSLLSNQPQH
TRBJ1-3 TRBV19 ASSNPRTGNTIY
TRBJ2-7 TRBV9 ASSPRTSGNYEQY
TRBJ1-1 TRBV18 ASSPPLQGALAEAF
TRBJ2-3 TRBV5-4 ASSFPGLVGDTQY
TRBJ1-1 TRBV18 ASSPQLQGVTEAF
TRBJ1-5 TRBV30 AWMGRGDQPQH
TRBJ2-3 TRBV4-3 ASSPVLAGGTDTQY
TRBJ2-1 TRBV10-2 ASRLGEQF
TRBJ2-2 TRBV10-3 AINPTSGKGTGELF
TRBJ2-7 TRBV2 ASMRKAGQGNEQY
TRBJ1-6 TRBV11-3 ASSLGQGRNSPLH
TRBJ2-7 TRBV11-3 ASHKVAGDLTPGEQY
TRBJ1-2 TRBV5-1 ASSLESPAPCYT